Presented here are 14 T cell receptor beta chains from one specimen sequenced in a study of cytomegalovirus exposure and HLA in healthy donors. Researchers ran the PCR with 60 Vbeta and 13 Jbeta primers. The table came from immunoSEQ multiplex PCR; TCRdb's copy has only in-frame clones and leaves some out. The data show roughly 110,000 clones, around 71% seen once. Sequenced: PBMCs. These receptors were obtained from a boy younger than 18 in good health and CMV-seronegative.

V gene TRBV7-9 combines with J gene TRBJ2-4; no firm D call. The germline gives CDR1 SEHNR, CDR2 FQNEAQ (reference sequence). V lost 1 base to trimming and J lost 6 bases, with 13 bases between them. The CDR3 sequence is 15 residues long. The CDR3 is CASSLDRERINIQYF. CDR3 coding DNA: TGTGCCAGCAGCTTAGACCGCGAGAGGATAAACATTCAGTACTTC.

This CDR3 reads CASSIGGFGANVLTF. The CDR3 nucleotides read TGTGCCAGTAGTATTGGGGGCTTTGGGGCCAACGTCCTGACTTTC. The chain recombines TRBV19 with TRBJ2-6, with a tentative D call TRBD1 (6 bases). Germline lookup yields CDR1 LNHDA and CDR2 SQIVND (reference sequence). There are 15 residues in the CDR3. The germline V and J ends were trimmed by 3 bases and 3 bases, with 9 bases remaining between them.

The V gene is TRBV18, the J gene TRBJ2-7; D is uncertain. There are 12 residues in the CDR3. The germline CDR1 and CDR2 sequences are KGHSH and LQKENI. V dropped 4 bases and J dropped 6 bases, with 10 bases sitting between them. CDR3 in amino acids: CASSLPGREQYF. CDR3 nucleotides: TGTGCCAGCTCACTTCCCGGTCGCGAGCAGTACTTC.

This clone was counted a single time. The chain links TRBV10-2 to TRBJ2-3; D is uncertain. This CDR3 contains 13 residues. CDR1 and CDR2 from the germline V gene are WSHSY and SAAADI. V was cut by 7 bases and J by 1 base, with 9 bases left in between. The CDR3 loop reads CASNPSGTDTQYF. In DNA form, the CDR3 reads TGCGCCAGCAACCCCAGCGGCACAGATACGCAGTATTTT.

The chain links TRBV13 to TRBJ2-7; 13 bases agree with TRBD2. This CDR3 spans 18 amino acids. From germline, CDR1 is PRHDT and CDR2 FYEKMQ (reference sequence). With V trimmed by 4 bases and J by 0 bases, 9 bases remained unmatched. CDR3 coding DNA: TGTGCCAGCAGCTCAACGGGACTAGCGGGATCCCGCTCCTACGAGCAGTACTTC. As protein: CASSSTGLAGSRSYEQYF.

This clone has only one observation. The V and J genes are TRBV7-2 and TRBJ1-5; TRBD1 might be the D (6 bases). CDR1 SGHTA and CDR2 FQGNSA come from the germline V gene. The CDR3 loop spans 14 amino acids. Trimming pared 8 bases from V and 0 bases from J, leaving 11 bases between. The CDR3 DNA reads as TGTGCCAGCCGCAGGGGTTATAGCAATCAGCCCCAGCATTTT. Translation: CASRRGYSNQPQHF.

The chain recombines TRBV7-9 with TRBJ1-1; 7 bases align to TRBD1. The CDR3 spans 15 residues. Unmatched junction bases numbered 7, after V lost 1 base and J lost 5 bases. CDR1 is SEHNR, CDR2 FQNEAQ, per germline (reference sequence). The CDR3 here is CASSLEGGILTEAFF. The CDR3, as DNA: TGTGCCAGCAGCTTAGAAGGGGGCATACTGACTGAAGCTTTCTTT.

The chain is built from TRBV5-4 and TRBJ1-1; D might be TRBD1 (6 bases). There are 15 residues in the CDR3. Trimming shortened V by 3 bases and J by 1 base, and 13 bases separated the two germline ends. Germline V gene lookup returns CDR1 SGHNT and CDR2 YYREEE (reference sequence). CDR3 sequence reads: CASSSDSWENTEAFF. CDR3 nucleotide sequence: TGTGCCAGCAGCTCGGACAGTTGGGAGAACACTGAAGCTTTCTTT.

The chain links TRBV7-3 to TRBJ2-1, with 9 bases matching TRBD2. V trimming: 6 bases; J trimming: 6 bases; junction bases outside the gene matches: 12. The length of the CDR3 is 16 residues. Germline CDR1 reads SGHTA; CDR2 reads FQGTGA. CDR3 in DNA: TGTGCCAGCAGTCACAGAGCGGGAGGAGGAGGCAATGAGCAGTTCTTC. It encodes CASSHRAGGGGNEQFF.

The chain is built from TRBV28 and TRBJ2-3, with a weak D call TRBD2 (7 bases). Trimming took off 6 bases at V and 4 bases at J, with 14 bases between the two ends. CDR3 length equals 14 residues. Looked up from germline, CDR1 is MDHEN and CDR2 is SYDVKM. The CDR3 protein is CASSRGGQADTQYF. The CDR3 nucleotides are TGTGCCAGCAGCCGCGGGGGCCAAGCAGATACGCAGTATTTT.

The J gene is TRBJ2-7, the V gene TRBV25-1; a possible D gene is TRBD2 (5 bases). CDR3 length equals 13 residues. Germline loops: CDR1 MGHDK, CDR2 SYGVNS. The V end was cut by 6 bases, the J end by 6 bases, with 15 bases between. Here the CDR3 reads CASSPGRIVEQYF. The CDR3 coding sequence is TGTGCCAGCAGCCCTGGGAGAATCGTCGAGCAGTACTTC.

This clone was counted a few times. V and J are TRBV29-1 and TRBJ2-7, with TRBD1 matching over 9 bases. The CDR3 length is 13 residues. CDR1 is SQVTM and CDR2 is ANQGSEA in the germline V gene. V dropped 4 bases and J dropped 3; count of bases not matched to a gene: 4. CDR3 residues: CSVGTGDLYEQYF. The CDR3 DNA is TGCAGCGTTGGGACAGGGGACCTCTACGAGCAGTACTTC.

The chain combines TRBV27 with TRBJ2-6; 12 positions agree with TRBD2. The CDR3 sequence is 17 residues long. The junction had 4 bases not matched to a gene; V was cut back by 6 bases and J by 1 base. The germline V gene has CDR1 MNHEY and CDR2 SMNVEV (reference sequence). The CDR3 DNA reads TGTGCCAGCAGGGGACTAGCGGGCCCATCTGGGGCCAACGTCCTGACTTTC. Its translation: CASRGLAGPSGANVLTF.

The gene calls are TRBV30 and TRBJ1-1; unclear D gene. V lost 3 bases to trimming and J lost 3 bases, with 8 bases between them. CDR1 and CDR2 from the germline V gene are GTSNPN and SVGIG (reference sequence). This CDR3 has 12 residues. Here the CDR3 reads CAWSFGDTEAFF. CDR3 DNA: TGTGCCTGGAGCTTCGGGGACACTGAAGCTTTCTTT.